Following are 27 T cell receptor beta chains from one sample sequenced in a study of blood T cell repertoires in COVID-19. Generated by immunoSEQ multiplex PCR, the TCRdb table keeps only in-frame clones and is missing some. The sample records 260,000 or so clones, around 82% being singletons. Specimen: peripheral blood. These receptors originate from a human donor in a cohort sampled during active COVID-19.

The chain joins TRBV5-8 to TRBJ2-2; D remains ambiguous. This CDR3 has 16 amino acids. Trimming took off 5 bases at V and 0 bases at J, with 14 bases between the two ends. Per the germline V gene, CDR1 is SGHTS and CDR2 is YDEGEE. The CDR3 nucleotides are TGTGCCAGCAGGCCATATCTGGCGGCGAACACCGGGGAGCTGTTTTTT. Translating gives CASRPYLAANTGELFF. Supplemented by reference TRBV5-8 and TRBJ2-2, the full variable domain reads EAGVTQSPTHLIKTRGQQATLRCSPISGHTSVYWYQQALGLGLQFLLWYDEGEERNRGNFPPRFSGRQFPNYSSELNVNALELEDSALYLCASRPYLAANTGELFFGEGSRLTVL.

V gene TRBV2 combines with J gene TRBJ1-1; a possible D gene is TRBD1 (5 bases). Between the trimmed V and J ends, which lost 6 bases and 11 bases, there was a span of 19 bases. Germline V gene data show CDR1 as SNHLY and CDR2 as FYNNEI. This CDR3 contains 13 residues. CDR3 nucleotide sequence: TGTGCCAGCAGCGAAACCCCCCCGACAGCCGCTTTCTTT. Residues: CASSETPPTAAFF.

The rearrangement uses TRBV9 and TRBJ1-3; a possible D gene is TRBD1 (5 bases). Germline V gene lookup returns CDR1 SGDLS and CDR2 YYNGEE. CDR3 length equals 14 residues. The V and J ends lost 3 bases and 6 bases respectively, with 13 bases between them. The CDR3 region has the DNA TGTGCCAGCAGCGCTCGGGTAGGGGTAAACACCATATATTTT. The encoded protein is CASSARVGVNTIYF.

The chain uses TRBV7-8 and TRBJ2-7; D perhaps matches TRBD2 (6 bases). The V end was cut by 1 base, the J end by 2 bases, with 12 bases between. Germline-derived CDR1 and CDR2 are SGHVS and FQNEAQ. The CDR3 consists of 15 residues. CDR3: CASSLGPGGTYEQYF. The CDR3 DNA is TGTGCCAGCAGCTTAGGCCCTGGGGGGACCTACGAGCAGTACTTC.

The rearrangement uses TRBV29-1 and TRBJ2-6; D is possibly TRBD2 (6 bases). The germline V gene has CDR1 SQVTM and CDR2 ANQGSEA. V lost 6 bases, J lost 2 bases, and 11 bases lay in between. This CDR3 is built from 14 residues. The chain's CDR3 is CSVSGVAGANVLTF. DNA of the CDR3: TGCAGCGTCTCGGGGGTGGCTGGGGCCAACGTCCTGACTTTC.

V and J are TRBV19 and TRBJ2-7; D not certain. V shed 1 base and J shed 6 bases, with 13 bases lying between them. This CDR3 has 14 residues. From germline, CDR1 is LNHDA and CDR2 SQIVND (reference sequence). Here the CDR3 reads CASSIGTGFGEQYF. CDR3 in DNA: TGTGCCAGTAGTATAGGCACCGGGTTCGGCGAGCAGTACTTC.

The J gene is TRBJ2-3, the V gene TRBV15, with 7 bases identical to TRBD1. The CDR3 loop spans 15 amino acids. V gave up 8 bases and J gave up 3 bases; unmatched junction bases: 11. Per germline, CDR1 LNHNV and CDR2 YYDKDF (reference sequence). The CDR3 nucleotides are TGTGCCACCTTGAGAGGGGGCGGACAGACAGATACGCAGTATTTT. As protein: CATLRGGGQTDTQYF.

This rearrangement joins TRBV5-1 to TRBJ1-2; 7 bases map to TRBD1. V was clipped by 1 base and J by 8 bases; unmatched bases: 5. Germline CDR1 is SGHRS and CDR2 is YFSETQ. CDR3 size: 13 residues. The CDR3 DNA sequence: TGCGCCAGCAGCTTGACGGACAGGAGCGGCTACACCTTC. Translated, it gives CASSLTDRSGYTF. Looking up the rest from reference TRBV5-1 and TRBJ1-2 gives the full variable domain: KAGVTQTPRYLIKTRGQQVTLSCSPISGHRSVSWYQQTPGQGLQFLFEYFSETQRNKGNFPGRFSGRQFSNSRSEMNVSTLELGDSALYLCASSLTDRSGYTFGSGTRLTVV.

A remark on this clone: This sample also contains other DNA sequences that code for the same CDR3. The gene calls are TRBV5-6 and TRBJ1-5, with D perhaps TRBD1 (6 bases). The germline V gene has CDR1 SGHDT and CDR2 YYEEEE. V was clipped by 1 base and J by 0 bases, with 8 bases between them. The CDR3 is 15 amino acids. CDR3 protein: CASSLTGSSNQPQHF. The CDR3 DNA follows: TGTGCCAGCAGCTTGACAGGGAGTAGCAATCAGCCCCAGCATTTT.

This rearrangement joins TRBV19 to TRBJ2-1, with TRBD2 matching 10 bases. This CDR3 comprises 16 residues. CDR1 and CDR2 (germline): LNHDA, SQIVND (reference sequence). The trim removed 0 bases at V and 5 bases at J, leaving 4 bases unmatched. CDR3 region: CASSIDRLAGNNEQFF. CDR3 nucleotide sequence: TGTGCCAGTAGTATAGACCGACTAGCGGGCAACAATGAGCAGTTCTTC.

The rearrangement links TRBV5-6 to TRBJ2-2; possibly TRBD1 for D (5 bases). Deletions cut 3 bases from V and 1 base from J, with 16 bases between. CDR1 and CDR2 (germline): SGHDT, YYEEEE. The CDR3 contains 17 residues. CDR3 in DNA: TGTGCCAGCAGCTCTCTGACCCGGCAGGGGAACACCGGGGAGCTGTTTTTT. Amino acids: CASSSLTRQGNTGELFF.

Turning to this clone: At one of its ends the junction is not consistent with the germline gene, which may arise from a read error. The chain couples TRBV15 to TRBJ1-1; unclear D gene. Germline CDR1 and CDR2: LNHNV and YYDKDF (reference sequence). The CDR3 runs 14 residues. The CDR3 DNA follows: TGTGCCACCAGGGGCGTGGGGAGGAACGCTGAAGCTTTCTTT. Encoded protein: CATRGVGRNAEAFF.

For the CDR3, the DNA is TGCAGTGCTAGTAGATACAGGGAACTCAATCAGCCCCAGCATTTT. Residues: CSASRYRELNQPQHF. V usage is TRBV20-1 and J usage is TRBJ1-5, with D perhaps TRBD1 (6 bases). V lost 3 bases to trimming and J lost 3 bases, with 15 bases between them. The germline V gene encodes CDR1 DFQATT and CDR2 SNEGSKA (reference sequence). The CDR3 is 15 residues long.

V and J are TRBV4-3 and TRBJ2-3; 7 nucleotides align to TRBD2. CDR1 LGHNA and CDR2 YSLEER come from the germline V gene. This CDR3 is 16 amino acids long. V shed 0 bases, J shed 4 bases, and the junction held 7 bases outside the gene matches. CDR3 amino acids: CASSQDPVRGADTQYF. DNA of the CDR3: TGCGCCAGCAGCCAAGATCCGGTCCGGGGGGCAGATACGCAGTATTTT.

CDR3 in amino acids: CASSTFMGQEVTGELFF. CDR3 DNA sequence: TGTGCCAGCAGTACCTTCATGGGACAGGAGGTTACCGGGGAGCTGTTTTTT. The chain employs TRBV6-2 or TRBV6-3 and TRBJ2-2, with 8 bases that match TRBD1. The V gene's germline CDR1 is MNHEY and CDR2 SVGEGT. This CDR3 has 17 amino acids. V lost 5 bases, J lost 5 bases, and 13 bases stayed unmatched.

This sequence joins TRBV7-9 and TRBJ2-1, with TRBD2 matching over 9 bases. CDR3 length: 15 amino acids. The germline V gene has CDR1 SEHNR and CDR2 FQNEAQ (reference sequence). V shed 4 bases and J 5 bases; nucleotides not matched to a gene: 6. The CDR3: CASSSPGLANNEQFF. The DNA of the CDR3 is TGTGCCAGCAGCTCGCCGGGACTAGCTAACAATGAGCAGTTCTTC.

This chain joins TRBV6-1 and TRBJ1-2; 7 nucleotides line up with TRBD1. The CDR3 contains 17 residues. Looked up from germline, CDR1 is MNHNS and CDR2 is SASEGT. Trimming removed 4 bases from V and 5 bases from J; junction bases left unmatched: 16. For the CDR3, the DNA is TGTGCCAGCAGTGCCCCGGGACAGCCAAACCTTGGGTATGGCTACACCTTC. It codes for CASSAPGQPNLGYGYTF.

This chain links TRBV5-1 with TRBJ1-2, with TRBD1 as a possible D gene (5 bases). CDR1 SGHRS and CDR2 YFSETQ come from the germline V gene. The CDR3 is 13 residues long. V shed 0 bases and J shed 6 bases, with 9 bases lying between them. In DNA form, the CDR3 reads TGCGCCAGCAGCTTGGCAGGGTATGATGGCTACACCTTC. Translating gives CASSLAGYDGYTF. The whole variable domain, remainder taken from reference TRBV5-1 and TRBJ1-2, is KAGVTQTPRYLIKTRGQQVTLSCSPISGHRSVSWYQQTPGQGLQFLFEYFSETQRNKGNFPGRFSGRQFSNSRSEMNVSTLELGDSALYLCASSLAGYDGYTFGSGTRLTVV.

V gene TRBV5-1 combines with J gene TRBJ2-5, with 11 bases that match TRBD2. The V segment lost 0 bases and the J segment 7 bases; nucleotides outside the gene matches: 5. Per the germline V gene, CDR1 is SGHRS and CDR2 is YFSETQ. This CDR3 comprises 15 residues. The CDR3 DNA is TGCGCCAGCAGCTTGGCTACCCTAGCGGGGGGGACCCAGTACTTC. Encoded protein: CASSLATLAGGTQYF.

The genes are TRBV10-1 and TRBJ2-1; 8 nucleotides match TRBD2. CDR3 length equals 17 residues. After removal of 4 bases from V and 0 bases from J, the junction contained 8 bases not matched to a gene. Germline CDR1 reads WNHNN; CDR2 reads SYGVQD (reference sequence). CDR3 sequence reads: CASSGGLAGSSYNEQFF. DNA for the CDR3: TGCGCCAGCAGTGGGGGTCTAGCGGGTAGCTCCTACAATGAGCAGTTCTTC.

CDR3 amino acids: CASSLGSGQGAEAFF. The CDR3 bases are TGTGCCAGCAGCTTGGGGTCCGGACAGGGGGCTGAAGCTTTCTTT. This chain joins TRBV5-5 and TRBJ1-1, with TRBD1 matching 10 bases. Germline V gives CDR1 SGHKS, CDR2 YYEKEE (reference sequence). J was trimmed by 6 bases and V by 0 bases; bases with no gene match: 5. This CDR3 has 15 residues.

The CDR3 DNA sequence: TGTGCCAGCAGCGCCAGTCCCCCCCCGGAAGGAGGCAATGAGCAGTTCTTC. Protein product: CASSASPPPEGGNEQFF. V gene TRBV3-1 (or the pseudogene TRBV3-2) combines with J gene TRBJ2-1, with D perhaps matching TRBD2 (5 bases). The CDR3 runs to 17 residues. The V gene's germline CDR1 is LGHDT and CDR2 YNNKEL (reference sequence). Trimming took off 5 bases at V and 6 bases at J, with 23 bases between the two ends.

The chain has TRBV7-9 and TRBJ2-7; weak D call: TRBD1 (6 bases). The CDR3 has 12 amino acids. Looked up from germline, CDR1 is SEHNR and CDR2 is FQNEAQ (reference sequence). Deletions cut 6 bases from V and 3 bases from J, with 9 bases between. The CDR3 nucleotides are TGTGCCAGCAGTAACAGGGACTACGAGCAGTACTTC. Protein: CASSNRDYEQYF. Full variable domain (missing parts from reference TRBV7-9 and TRBJ2-7): DTGVSQNPRHKITKRGQNVTFRCDPISEHNRLYWYRQTLGQGPEFLTYFQNEAQLEKSRLLSDRFSAERPKGSFSTLEIQRTEQGDSAMYLCASSNRDYEQYFGPGTRLTVT.

V usage is TRBV5-4 and J usage is TRBJ2-2; TRBD2 aligns across 12 bases. The V gene end was trimmed by 4 bases and the J gene end by 2 bases; junction bases not matched to a gene: 15. Germline CDR1 is SGHNT and CDR2 is YYREEE (reference sequence). The CDR3 runs to 20 residues. The CDR3 protein is CASSPVLFTSGGTNTGELFF. The CDR3 region has the DNA TGTGCCAGCAGCCCGGTCCTATTCACTAGCGGGGGGACAAACACCGGGGAGCTGTTTTTT.

In this sample, this clone turned up a few times. DNA of the CDR3: TGTGCCAGCAGTGTGAGGAGCTCCTACAATGAGCAGTTCTTC. It specifies CASSVRSSYNEQFF. The J gene is TRBJ2-1, the V gene TRBV6-4; D gene uncertain. Per the germline V gene, CDR1 is MRHNA and CDR2 is SNTAGT. Trimming removed 4 bases at V and 0 bases at J, with 7 bases between. This CDR3 spans 14 amino acids.

This chain connects TRBV29-1 to TRBJ2-5, with 7 bases aligning to TRBD1. Trimming cost V 5 bases and J 2 bases; bases outside gene matches: 2. The CDR3 spans 12 residues. Germline V gene lookup returns CDR1 SQVTM and CDR2 ANQGSEA. The CDR3 bases are TGCAGCGTTCACAGGGGACAAGAGACCCAGTACTTC. This codes for CSVHRGQETQYF.

The gene calls are TRBV11-2 and TRBJ1-1, with a possible D match to TRBD1 (6 bases). V lost 4 bases and J lost 1, with 16 bases in between. The CDR3 is 16 amino acids. Germline CDR1 is SGHAT and CDR2 is FQNNGV. CDR3 DNA sequence: TGTGCCAGCAGCTCCTCGGGGGGCCTACGGAACACTGAAGCTTTCTTT. This sequence encodes CASSSSGGLRNTEAFF.